This T cell receptor (beta chain) was sequenced in a study of neurological immune-mediated disorders. One entry per CDR3 protein, called by TCRdb with MiXCR from the 5' RACE reads. The table records around 31,000 distinct CDR3 sequences, roughly 3.7% of them present only once. This clonotype was picked up many times. The sample comprised CD4+ T cells from blood. The sequence was collected from a woman aged 40 to 50 in good health.

CDR3 nucleotides: TGCAGTGCTAGCCGAGCGGGAGTCGTCCATGAGCAGTTCTTC. Translated: CSASRAGVVHEQFF. V and J are TRBV20-1 and TRBJ2-1; 8 bases line up with TRBD2. Germline CDR1 and CDR2: DFQATT and SNEGSKA (reference sequence). There are 14 residues in the CDR3. V shed 3 bases, J shed 8 bases, and the junction held 9 bases outside the gene matches.